Below are 20 T cell receptor beta chains sequenced from a single sample in a study of cytotoxic CD8 clonotypes in ibrutinib-treated CLL. The method was immunoSEQ multiplex PCR; TCRdb's version includes in-frame clones alone and lacks a portion of them. The profile shows approximately 130,000 clones, around 80% of them singletons. This specimen was PBMCs, taken after 24 months of ibrutinib treatment. These TCRs come from a human donor with chronic lymphocytic leukemia.

There are a few counts of this clone. J is TRBJ2-7 and V is TRBV7-2, with 7 positions matching TRBD1. V shed 5 bases, J shed 2 bases, and the junction held 15 bases outside the gene matches. Germline values: CDR1 SGHTA, CDR2 FQGNSA. There are 17 residues in the CDR3. The CDR3 coding sequence is TGTGCCAGCAGCCCCGGACGGCCAGGGGGAATCACCTACGAGCAGTACTTC. Translation: CASSPGRPGGITYEQYF.

J is TRBJ2-7 and V is TRBV5-1; no clear D gene. The V gene lost 2 bases and the J gene lost 2 bases, with 14 bases spanning the gap. The CDR3 loop spans 15 amino acids. Germline V gene sequence: CDR1 SGHRS, CDR2 YFSETQ. The CDR3 DNA sequence: TGCGCCAGCAGCTTTGACGCTACCCGAACCTACGAGCAGTACTTC. As protein: CASSFDATRTYEQYF.

The gene calls are TRBV19 and TRBJ1-1; the D gene is possibly TRBD1 (5 bases). Trimming left V 4 bases short and J 1 base short, with 13 bases between. The germline gives CDR1 LNHDA, CDR2 SQIVND (reference sequence). CDR3 length: 15 amino acids. The CDR3 reads CASSNGGKKNTEAFF. The CDR3 DNA reads TGTGCCAGTAGTAACGGGGGGAAGAAGAACACTGAAGCTTTCTTT. Full variable domain (outside the CDR3, taken from reference TRBV19 and TRBJ1-1): DGGITQSPKYLFRKEGQNVTLSCEQNLNHDAMYWYRQDPGQGLRLIYYSQIVNDFQKGDIAEGYSVSREKKESFPLTVTSAQKNPTAFYLCASSNGGKKNTEAFFGQGTRLTVV.

V and J are TRBV28 and TRBJ2-7, with 8 bases lining up with TRBD2. The V gene's germline CDR1 is MDHEN and CDR2 SYDVKM. The trim removed 5 bases at V and 0 bases at J, leaving 9 bases unmatched. The CDR3 has 16 amino acids. In nucleotides, the CDR3 is TGTGCCAGCAGTCCCCCGGGCAGCGGGGGCTCCTACGAGCAGTACTTC. Translated: CASSPPGSGGSYEQYF. Variable domain in full (rest from reference TRBV28 and TRBJ2-7): DVKVTQSSRYLVKRTGEKVFLECVQDMDHENMFWYRQDPGLGLRLIYFSYDVKMKEKGDIPEGYSVSREKKERFSLILESASTNQTSMYLCASSPPGSGGSYEQYFGPGTRLTVT.

V and J are TRBV6-6 and TRBJ1-5; D may be TRBD1 (5 bases). CDR1 is MNHNY and CDR2 is SVGAGI in the germline V gene (reference sequence). The CDR3 sequence is 13 residues long. The V end lost 8 bases, the J end lost 5 bases, and 13 bases lay between the germline ends. The CDR3 DNA follows: TGTGCCAGCCGGGACGGAAGTTATCAGCCCCAGCATTTT. It is translated as CASRDGSYQPQHF.

The rearrangement uses TRBV7-6 and TRBJ2-7; 14 positions agree with TRBD2. The CDR3 spans 15 residues. Losses at the gene ends were 4 bases for V and 6 bases for J; bases not matched to a gene: 5. CDR1 and CDR2 (germline): SGHVS, FNYEAQ. The CDR3 here is CASSSGLAGGGEQYF. The CDR3 coding sequence is TGTGCCAGCAGCTCCGGACTAGCGGGGGGTGGCGAGCAGTACTTC.

In its sample, this clone was seen a few times. This rearrangement joins TRBV10-3 to TRBJ1-4; unclear D gene. The CDR3 contains 13 residues. With 6 bases removed from V and 10 bases from J, the gap between germline ends came to 15 bases. Germline V gene data show CDR1 as ENHRY and CDR2 as SYGVKD. CDR3 nucleotides: TGTGCCATCAGCGTCGATGACGGGAGAAAACTGTTTTTT. Its translation: CAISVDDGRKLFF.

This chain connects TRBV11-3 to TRBJ1-5; D gene unclear. The CDR3 has 14 amino acids. Germline V CDR1 and CDR2: SGHNT, YENEEA. Deletions cut 4 bases from V and 7 bases from J, with 14 bases between. The CDR3 spells CASSSIQTGQPQHF. As DNA, the CDR3 is TGTGCCAGCAGCTCTATTCAAACGGGGCAGCCCCAGCATTTT.

The rearrangement joins TRBV19 to TRBJ2-1; a weak D match, TRBD1 (6 bases). The length of the CDR3 is 13 residues. V dropped 5 bases and J dropped 8 bases, with 13 bases sitting between them. The germline CDR1 and CDR2 sequences are LNHDA and SQIVND (reference sequence). In DNA form, the CDR3 reads TGTGCCAGTAGTGTCCAGGGGATAGATGAGCAGTTCTTC. Translation: CASSVQGIDEQFF. Variable domain in full (rest from reference TRBV19 and TRBJ2-1): DGGITQSPKYLFRKEGQNVTLSCEQNLNHDAMYWYRQDPGQGLRLIYYSQIVNDFQKGDIAEGYSVSREKKESFPLTVTSAQKNPTAFYLCASSVQGIDEQFFGPGTRLTVL.

This chain links TRBV11-2 with TRBJ2-5; D is unresolved. V was trimmed by 5 bases and J by 0 bases, leaving 16 bases between them. The CDR3 is 16 residues long. Germline CDR1 reads SGHAT; CDR2 reads FQNNGV. CDR3 sequence: CASSPPSSGYQETQYF. DNA for the CDR3: TGTGCCAGCAGCCCCCCCTCTTCAGGTTACCAAGAGACCCAGTACTTC.

The rearrangement uses TRBV30 and TRBJ2-3; 9 bases are a match to TRBD1. CDR3 length equals 16 residues. Trimming cost V 3 bases and J 3 bases; bases outside gene matches: 10. Germline V gene lookup returns CDR1 GTSNPN and CDR2 SVGIG (reference sequence). In DNA form, the CDR3 reads TGTGCCTGGAGCCGTGGGGGGGGACAGGGAACAGATACGCAGTATTTT. This translates into CAWSRGGGQGTDTQYF.

This clone was observed a handful of times. The J gene is TRBJ1-5, the V gene TRBV7-2; D ambiguous. The CDR3 length is 12 residues. Per the germline V gene, CDR1 is SGHTA and CDR2 is FQGNSA. V lost 2 bases and J 5 bases, leaving 4 bases between the germline ends. CDR3 sequence: CASSLFDQPQHF. CDR3 DNA: TGTGCCAGCAGCTTATTCGATCAGCCCCAGCATTTT.

This chain uses TRBV29-1 with TRBJ1-3; TRBD1 matches at 8 bases. The CDR3 has 16 residues. The trim removed 3 bases at V and 2 bases at J, leaving 9 bases unmatched. Germline CDR1 SQVTM, CDR2 ANQGSEA. CDR3 nucleotide sequence: TGCAGCGTTGAGGCCCCTGTGACAGGGGCTGGAAACACCATATATTTT. This translates into CSVEAPVTGAGNTIYF.

This clone showed up just once. The chain links TRBV6-5 to TRBJ1-6; tentatively, D is TRBD1 (5 bases). The CDR3 covers 14 residues. Trimming removed 4 bases from V and 7 bases from J, with 11 bases in between. Per the germline V gene, CDR1 is MNHEY and CDR2 is SVGAGI. CDR3 sequence: CASSFRDGNSPLHF. In DNA form, the CDR3 reads TGTGCCAGCAGTTTCAGGGACGGGAATTCACCCCTCCACTTT.

The chain employs TRBV15 and TRBJ2-3; 9 positions match TRBD2. Unmatched junction bases numbered 6, after V lost 5 bases and J lost 6 bases. This CDR3 is built from 14 residues. Germline CDR1 LNHNV, CDR2 YYDKDF (reference sequence). DNA for the CDR3: TGTGCCACCAGCCCTAGCGGGGTGGTCGATACGCAGTATTTT. As protein: CATSPSGVVDTQYF.

The chain carries TRBV11-2 and TRBJ1-2; D is possibly TRBD1 (5 bases). CDR3 length: 14 amino acids. Trimming cost V 2 bases and J 3 bases, with 10 bases left between them. Germline V gene sequence: CDR1 SGHAT, CDR2 FQNNGV. In DNA, the CDR3 is TGTGCCAGCAGCTTACGGGGGAAAGACTATGGCTACACCTTC. Amino acid sequence: CASSLRGKDYGYTF.

The chain links TRBV27 to TRBJ1-4; D is uncertain. CDR1 is MNHEY, CDR2 SMNVEV, per germline (reference sequence). V gave up 3 bases and J gave up 8 bases, with 13 bases separating them. The CDR3 is 14 residues long. The DNA for the CDR3 is TGTGCCAGCAGTTTCTCCATGCAGAGCGAAAAACTGTTTTTT. Its translation: CASSFSMQSEKLFF.

This chain links TRBV10-3 with TRBJ1-5; D not certain. Trimming left V 0 bases short and J 4 bases short, with 4 bases between. Germline lookup yields CDR1 ENHRY and CDR2 SYGVKD. This CDR3 contains 13 residues. As DNA, the CDR3 is TGTGCCATCAGTGAGTCGTGGAATCAGCCCCAGCATTTT. This translates into CAISESWNQPQHF.

The chain links TRBV5-1 to TRBJ2-5; 9 bases align to TRBD1. This CDR3 comprises 16 residues. The germline V gene has CDR1 SGHRS and CDR2 YFSETQ. V lost 3 bases and J lost 5; bases outside the gene matches: 11. The CDR3 nucleotides read TGCGCCAGCAGCTGGGGGCCGGGACAGGGAAGGGAGACCCAGTACTTC. Protein product: CASSWGPGQGRETQYF.

CDR3 coding DNA: TGTGCCAGCAGTGAAGCAGGGGGCCGGTACCAAGAGACCCAGTACTTC. As protein: CASSEAGGRYQETQYF. This rearrangement joins TRBV25-1 to TRBJ2-5, with 8 nucleotides matching TRBD1. The CDR3 consists of 16 residues. After removal of 2 bases from V and 0 bases from J, the junction contained 5 bases not matched to a gene. Per the germline V gene, CDR1 is MGHDK and CDR2 is SYGVNS.